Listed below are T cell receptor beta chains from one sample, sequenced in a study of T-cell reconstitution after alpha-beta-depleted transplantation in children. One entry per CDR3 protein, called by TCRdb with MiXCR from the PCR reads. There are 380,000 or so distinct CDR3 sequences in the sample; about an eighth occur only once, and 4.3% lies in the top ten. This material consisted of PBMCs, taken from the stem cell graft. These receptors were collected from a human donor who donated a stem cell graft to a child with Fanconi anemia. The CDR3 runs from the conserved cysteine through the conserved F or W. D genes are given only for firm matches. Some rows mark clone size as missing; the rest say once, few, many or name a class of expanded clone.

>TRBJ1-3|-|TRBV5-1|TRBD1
TGCGCCAGCAGCTTGCGTCCCGGGACAGGGACTGGAAACACCATATATTTT
CASSLRPGTGTGNTIYF
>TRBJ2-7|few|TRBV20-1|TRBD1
TGCAGTGCTACCTGGACAGGCTCCTACGAGCAGTACTTC
CSATWTGSYEQYF
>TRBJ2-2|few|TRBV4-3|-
TGCGCCAGCAGCCCTAGAAAGGGCGGGGTTTCGACCGGGGAGCTGTTTTTT
CASSPRKGGVSTGELFF
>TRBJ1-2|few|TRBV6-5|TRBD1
TGTGCCAGCAAACAGGGGGCGCAAGGCTACACCTTC
CASKQGAQGYTF
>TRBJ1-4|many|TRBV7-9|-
TGTGCCAGCAGCTTAGATGGCTACGATAATGAAAAACTGTTTTTT
CASSLDGYDNEKLFF
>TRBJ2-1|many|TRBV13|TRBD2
TGTGCCAGCAGCTACCGGACTAGCGGGGAACCACCCTACAATGAGCAGTTCTTC
CASSYRTSGEPPYNEQFF
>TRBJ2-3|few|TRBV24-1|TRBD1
TGTGCCACCAGTGACCGGACAGGGGGATACGGCACAGATACGCAGTATTTT
CATSDRTGGYGTDTQYF
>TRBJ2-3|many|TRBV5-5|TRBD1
TGTGCCAGCAGCTTGGACCCAGGGGGAGATACGCAGTATTTT
CASSLDPGGDTQYF
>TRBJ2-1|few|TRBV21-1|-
TGTGCCAGCAACAAAAACCCGAGCTCCTACAATGAGCAGTTCTTC
CASNKNPSSYNEQFF
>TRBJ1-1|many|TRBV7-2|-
TGTGCCAGCAGCTTAGTAGCAGGGAACACTGAAGCTTTCTTT
CASSLVAGNTEAFF
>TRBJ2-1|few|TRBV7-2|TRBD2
TGTGCCAGCAGCTTGGCCTCAGCGGGGTTCAATGAGCAGTTCTTC
CASSLASAGFNEQFF
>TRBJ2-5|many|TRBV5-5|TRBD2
TGTGCCAGCAGCTTCCGCCGAGGACTAGCGGGGCAAGAGACCCAGTACTTC
CASSFRRGLAGQETQYF
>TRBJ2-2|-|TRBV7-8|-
TGTGCCAGCAGCACCGGGACGGTCACCGGGGAGCTGTTTTTT
CASSTGTVTGELFF
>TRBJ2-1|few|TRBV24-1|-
TGTGCCACCAGTGATGACGCCAGCGGGCTCAACAATGAGCAGTTCTTC
CATSDDASGLNNEQFF
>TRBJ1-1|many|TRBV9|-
TGTGCCAGCAGCGTAGCGTTGAACACTGAAGCTTTCTTT
CASSVALNTEAFF
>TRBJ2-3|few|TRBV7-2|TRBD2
TGTGCCAGCAGCTTAGCTGGACTAGCGGACGTCGATACGCAGTATTTT
CASSLAGLADVDTQYF
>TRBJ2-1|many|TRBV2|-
TGTGCCAGCAGTGAAAACGGACAGCCGGGTGATGAGCAGTTCTTC
CASSENGQPGDEQFF
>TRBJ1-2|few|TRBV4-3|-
TGCGCCAGCAGCCAAGTAGGTGGTACAGACTATGGCTACACCTTC
CASSQVGGTDYGYTF
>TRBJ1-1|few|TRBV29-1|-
TGCAGCGTGGGGATTGGGGGGGCCACTGAAGCTTTCTTT
CSVGIGGATEAFF
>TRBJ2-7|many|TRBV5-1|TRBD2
TGCGCCAGCAGCGCGGGACTAACCTACGAGCAGTACTTC
CASSAGLTYEQYF
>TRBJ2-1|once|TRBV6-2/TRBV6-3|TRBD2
TGTGCCAGCAGTTACTCGGTAGCGGGGGATTACAATGAGCAGTTCTTC
CASSYSVAGDYNEQFF
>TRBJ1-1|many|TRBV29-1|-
TGCAGCGTTGATAACATTTACCCGGGGAACACTGAAGCTTTCTTT
CSVDNIYPGNTEAFF
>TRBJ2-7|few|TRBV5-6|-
TGTGCCAGCAGCTTGTATCTCATAGGGGACTCCTACGAGCAGTACTTC
CASSLYLIGDSYEQYF
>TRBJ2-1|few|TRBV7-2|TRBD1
TGTGCCAGCAGCTTAGGCCAGGGGGACAATGAGCAGTTCTTC
CASSLGQGDNEQFF
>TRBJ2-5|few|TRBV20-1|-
TGCAGTGCTAGAGATCAAAGGACTCTAGAAGAGACCCAGTACTTC
CSARDQRTLEETQYF
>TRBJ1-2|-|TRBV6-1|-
TGTGCCAGTAAGGGAGTACCGGGTCGCTACACCTTC
CASKGVPGRYTF
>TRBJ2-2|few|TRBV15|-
TGTGCCACCAGCAGAGGGACTGGGGACACCGGGGAGCTGTTTTTT
CATSRGTGDTGELFF
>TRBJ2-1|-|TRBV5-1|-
TGCGCCAGCAGCCCTGGGGGCCGGTTAATAGAGCAGTTCTTC
CASSPGGRLIEQFF